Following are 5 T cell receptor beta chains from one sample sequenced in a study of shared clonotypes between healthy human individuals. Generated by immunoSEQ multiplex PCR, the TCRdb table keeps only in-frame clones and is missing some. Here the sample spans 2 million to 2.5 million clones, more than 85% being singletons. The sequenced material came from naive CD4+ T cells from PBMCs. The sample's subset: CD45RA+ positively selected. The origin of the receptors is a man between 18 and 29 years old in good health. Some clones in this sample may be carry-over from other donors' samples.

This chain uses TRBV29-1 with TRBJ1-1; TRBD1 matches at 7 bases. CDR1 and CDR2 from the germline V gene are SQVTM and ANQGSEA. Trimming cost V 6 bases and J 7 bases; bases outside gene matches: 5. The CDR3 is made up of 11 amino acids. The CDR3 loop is CSVLGQVEAFF. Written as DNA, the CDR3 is TGCAGCGTCTTAGGACAGGTTGAAGCTTTCTTT.

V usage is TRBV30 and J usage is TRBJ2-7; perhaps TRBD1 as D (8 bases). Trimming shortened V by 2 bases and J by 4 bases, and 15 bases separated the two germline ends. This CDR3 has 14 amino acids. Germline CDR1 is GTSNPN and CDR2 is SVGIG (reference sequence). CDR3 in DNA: TGTGCCTGGAGTCAACAGGGGGGGAGGTACGAGCAGTACTTC. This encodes CAWSQQGGRYEQYF.

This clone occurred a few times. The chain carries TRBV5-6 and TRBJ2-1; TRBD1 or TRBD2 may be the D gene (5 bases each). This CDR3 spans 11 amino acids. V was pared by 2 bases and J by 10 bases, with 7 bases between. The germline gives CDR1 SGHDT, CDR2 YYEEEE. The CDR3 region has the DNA TGTGCCAGCAGCTTTGAGGGGGAGCAGTTCTTC. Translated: CASSFEGEQFF. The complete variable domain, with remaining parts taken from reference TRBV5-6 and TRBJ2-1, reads DAGVTQSPTHLIKTRGQQVTLRCSPKSGHDTVSWYQQALGQGPQFIFQYYEEEERQRGNFPDRFSGHQFPNYSSELNVNALLLGDSALYLCASSFEGEQFFGPGTRLTVL.

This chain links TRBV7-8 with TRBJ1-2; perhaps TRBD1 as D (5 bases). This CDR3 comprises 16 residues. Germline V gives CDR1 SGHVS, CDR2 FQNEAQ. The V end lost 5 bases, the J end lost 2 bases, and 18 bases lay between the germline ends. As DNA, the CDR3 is TGTGCCAGCAGCACCAGCCCCACCCGGGGCAACTATGGCTACACCTTC. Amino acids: CASSTSPTRGNYGYTF.

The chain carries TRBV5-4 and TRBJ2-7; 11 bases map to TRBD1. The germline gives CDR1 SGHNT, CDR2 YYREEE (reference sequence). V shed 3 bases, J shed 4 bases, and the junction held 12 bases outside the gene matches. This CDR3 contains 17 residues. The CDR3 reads CASSSRTSGTGGYEQYF. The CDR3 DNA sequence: TGTGCCAGCAGCTCCAGGACCTCGGGGACAGGGGGTTACGAGCAGTACTTC.